These 14 T cell receptor beta chains originate from one sample sequenced in a study of T cells in narcolepsy. TCRdb's table, derived via immunoSEQ multiplex PCR, lists solely in-frame clones and lacks some. This sample has tens of thousands of clones, with approximately 78% found just once. The sequenced sample consisted of CD45RA- memory CD4+ T cells from PBMCs. The receptors stem from a human donor with narcolepsy.

This clone was observed a single time. This chain links TRBV6-1 with TRBJ1-2; weak D call: TRBD1 (6 bases). Trimming cost V 5 bases and J 1 base, with 8 bases left between them. The germline CDR1 and CDR2 sequences are MNHNS and SASEGT. The CDR3 is 13 amino acids. Written as DNA, the CDR3 is TGTGCCAGCAGTTGGACAGATAACTATGGCTACACCTTC. Its protein is CASSWTDNYGYTF.

This clone showed up just a few times. The chain has TRBV5-1 and TRBJ1-1; possibly TRBD1 for D (6 bases). Per germline, CDR1 SGHRS and CDR2 YFSETQ. This CDR3 has 13 residues. Between the trimmed V and J ends, which lost 5 bases and 0 bases, there was a span of 8 bases. CDR3 loop: CASRTGMNTEAFF. CDR3 in DNA: TGCGCCAGCAGAACAGGGATGAACACTGAAGCTTTCTTT. The whole variable domain, remainder taken from reference TRBV5-1 and TRBJ1-1, is KAGVTQTPRYLIKTRGQQVTLSCSPISGHRSVSWYQQTPGQGLQFLFEYFSETQRNKGNFPGRFSGRQFSNSRSEMNVSTLELGDSALYLCASRTGMNTEAFFGQGTRLTVV.

This sequence joins TRBV4-1 and TRBJ1-4; 7 bases are a match to TRBD1. This CDR3 region has 14 residues. J was trimmed by 7 bases and V by 1 base; bases with no gene match: 3. Germline V gives CDR1 MGHRA, CDR2 YSYEKL. The CDR3 reads CASSQGQGVEKLFF. The CDR3 DNA follows: TGCGCCAGCAGCCAAGGGCAGGGGGTTGAAAAACTGTTTTTT.

This chain's CDR3 is CASSPMKGERGFRFF. DNA for the CDR3: TGTGCCAGCTCACCAATGAAGGGTGAAAGGGGGTTTCGGTTCTTC. The chain carries TRBV18 and TRBJ2-1, with a tentative D call TRBD1 (6 bases). Trimming removed 2 bases at V and 15 bases at J, with 23 bases between. The CDR3 sequence is 15 residues long. CDR1 is KGHSH and CDR2 is LQKENI in the germline V gene.

The chain uses TRBV7-6 and TRBJ1-2; 8 nucleotides line up with TRBD1. The CDR3 spans 14 residues. The V and J ends lost 5 bases and 5 bases, in that order; junction bases with no gene match: 7. Germline CDR1 and CDR2: SGHVS and FNYEAQ. In DNA, the CDR3 is TGTGCCAGCAGCACAGGACAGGGTTATTATGGCTACACCTTC. Translating it yields CASSTGQGYYGYTF.

As DNA, the CDR3 is TGTGCCACCAGCACCGGGACAGGGGGCACCTATGGCTACACCTTC. Its translation: CATSTGTGGTYGYTF. The rearrangement links TRBV15 to TRBJ1-2, with TRBD1 identical over 12 bases. This CDR3 has 15 residues. V lost 4 bases, J lost 4 bases, and 4 bases stayed unmatched. Germline CDR1 LNHNV, CDR2 YYDKDF (reference sequence).

The chain employs TRBV7-7 and TRBJ2-6; TRBD1 is a possible D gene (6 bases). The length of the CDR3 is 16 residues. Deletions cut 5 bases from V and 0 bases from J, with 11 bases between. Per germline, CDR1 SSHAT and CDR2 FNYEAQ (reference sequence). This chain's CDR3 is CASSPWDNSGANVLTF. CDR3 nucleotides: TGTGCCAGCAGCCCTTGGGACAACTCTGGGGCCAACGTCCTGACTTTC. The full variable domain, completed using reference TRBV7-7 and TRBJ2-6, is GAGVSQSPRYKVTKRGQDVTLRCDPISSHATLYWYQQALGQGPEFLTYFNYEAQPDKSGLPSDRFSAERPEGSISTLTIQRTEQRDSAMYRCASSPWDNSGANVLTFGAGSRLTVL.

The rearrangement uses TRBV9 and TRBJ2-5; 8 bases line up with TRBD2. V shed 1 base and J 1 base; nucleotides not matched to a gene: 6. The CDR3 has 16 residues. Looked up from germline, CDR1 is SGDLS and CDR2 is YYNGEE. CDR3 sequence: CASSVWGGGIQETQYF. The CDR3 DNA is TGTGCCAGCAGCGTATGGGGCGGGGGGATCCAAGAGACCCAGTACTTC.

V gene TRBV19 combines with J gene TRBJ2-5; possible D gene TRBD1, 5 bases. The germline V gene encodes CDR1 LNHDA and CDR2 SQIVND (reference sequence). V lost 2 bases and J 2 bases, leaving 9 bases between the germline ends. This CDR3 region has 14 residues. As DNA, the CDR3 is TGTGCCAGTAGTATAACGGACATGCAAGAGACCCAGTACTTC. Encoded protein: CASSITDMQETQYF.

The V and J genes are TRBV9 and TRBJ2-6; D ambiguous. Deletions cut 3 bases from V and 0 bases from J, with 7 bases between. Germline CDR1 SGDLS, CDR2 YYNGEE. The length of the CDR3 is 15 residues. The CDR3 sequence is CASSEDPSGANVLTF. The CDR3 DNA follows: TGTGCCAGCAGCGAGGATCCCTCTGGGGCCAACGTCCTGACTTTC.

This clone was seen only once. V usage is TRBV6-4 and J usage is TRBJ2-1; D not certain. There are 13 residues in the CDR3. CDR1 is MRHNA, CDR2 SNTAGT, per germline. Trimming shortened V by 0 bases and J by 7 bases, and 7 bases separated the two germline ends. The CDR3 DNA is TGTGCCAGCAGTGACTCGGTCGGGAATGAGCAGTTCTTC. This codes for CASSDSVGNEQFF.

The V and J genes are TRBV30 and TRBJ2-7, with D possibly being TRBD1 (6 bases). CDR3 length: 13 residues. The V end lost 2 bases, the J end lost 6 bases, and 14 bases lay between the germline ends. Per the germline V gene, CDR1 is GTSNPN and CDR2 is SVGIG (reference sequence). In DNA, the CDR3 is TGTGCCTGGAGTCGCCCGCAGGGGCGCGAGCAGTACTTC. It codes for CAWSRPQGREQYF.

The chain carries TRBV5-1 and TRBJ2-1; D not resolved. The CDR3 sequence is 14 residues long. Trimming shortened V by 4 bases and J by 1 base, and 9 bases separated the two germline ends. The germline V gene has CDR1 SGHRS and CDR2 YFSETQ. This CDR3 reads CASSPEKSYNEQFF. CDR3 DNA sequence: TGCGCCAGCAGCCCGGAAAAGTCCTACAATGAGCAGTTCTTC.

J is TRBJ1-2 and V is TRBV14; maybe TRBD1 (5 bases). V lost 5 bases, J lost 8 bases, and 15 bases lay in between. The CDR3 has 13 amino acids. Germline CDR1 and CDR2: SGHDN and FVKESK. CDR3: CASSAFEWDGYTF. CDR3 coding DNA: TGTGCCAGCAGCGCGTTTGAATGGGACGGCTACACCTTC. Looking up the rest from reference TRBV14 and TRBJ1-2 gives the full variable domain: EAGVTQFPSHSVIEKGQTVTLRCDPISGHDNLYWYRRVMGKEIKFLLHFVKESKQDESGMPNNRFLAERTGGTYSTLKVQPAELEDSGVYFCASSAFEWDGYTFGSGTRLTVV.